The T cell receptor beta chain described here comes from a study of identical twins. In TCRdb, the 5' RACE reads were re-called with MiXCR into one record per CDR3 protein. The sample lists about 550,000 distinct CDR3 sequences, around 24% seen once, with around 0.5% in the top ten. Broader study findings: Cross-sectional statistical analysis, not tracking of the same donors, underpinned the conclusions.

The donor group consisted entirely of healthy Caucasians. This CDR3 is 16 amino acids long. Germline V gene sequence: CDR1 ENHRY, CDR2 SYGVKD. V was clipped by 7 bases and J by 1 base; unmatched bases: 5. This clonotype was seen more than once but under ten times. Its antigen remains unidentified. The same data also contributed to another study, on yellow fever vaccine responses in identical twins.

The sequence derives from a woman between 18 and 30 years old in good health. Sequencing was performed on CD4+ T cells sorted from blood. This chain links TRBV10-3 with TRBJ2-1, with 12 bases aligning to TRBD1. The CDR3 region is CAITGTGGFSYNEQFF. The CDR3 nucleotides are TGTGCCATCACCGGGACAGGGGGCTTTTCCTACAATGAGCAGTTCTTC.